Sequencing of this TCR beta chain was carried out in a study of early T cells in non-severe SARS-CoV-2 infection. On this clonotype: What it binds is not known.

cDNA molecules, individually, were tagged with unique molecular identifiers. TCRdb redid the calling of the 5' RACE reads with MiXCR, one entry per CDR3 protein. Seen here are some 98,000 distinct CDR3 sequences, 15% to 20% observed once, and the top ten hold roughly 1.3%. Notes on the study in general: Matches to VDJdb favored anti-spike CD8 responses and missed private and CD4 specificities.

This CDR3 is built from 14 residues. The V gene lost 10 bases and the J gene lost 0 bases, with 12 bases spanning the gap. The sample was whole blood. The genes are TRBV12-3 or TRBV12-4 and TRBJ2-2, with a weak D call TRBD1 (6 bases). This TCR was sampled from an adult who was a healthcare worker with PCR-confirmed SARS-CoV-2 infection or an uninfected control (not recorded which). This CDR3 reads CAMGAQSNTGELFF. In DNA, the CDR3 is TGTGCCATGGGGGCGCAATCGAACACCGGGGAGCTGTTTTTT.